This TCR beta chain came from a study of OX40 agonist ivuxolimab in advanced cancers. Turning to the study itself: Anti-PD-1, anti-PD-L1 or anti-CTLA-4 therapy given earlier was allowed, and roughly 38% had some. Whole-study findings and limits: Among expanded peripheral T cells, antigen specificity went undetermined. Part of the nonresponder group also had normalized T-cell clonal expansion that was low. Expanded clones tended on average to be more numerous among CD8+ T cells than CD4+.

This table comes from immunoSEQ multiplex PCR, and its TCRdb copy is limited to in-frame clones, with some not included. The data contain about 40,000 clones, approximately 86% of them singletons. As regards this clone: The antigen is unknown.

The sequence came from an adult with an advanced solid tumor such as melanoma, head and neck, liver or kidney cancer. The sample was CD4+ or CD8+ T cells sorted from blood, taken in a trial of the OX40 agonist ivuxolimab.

The CDR3 nucleotides are TGTGCCAGCAGCTTAGAGCCAGGGACCTACGAGCAGTACTTC. This gives the protein CASSLEPGTYEQYF. J is TRBJ2-7 and V is TRBV11-2, with D maybe TRBD1 (5 bases). Germline assignment: CDR1 SGHAT and CDR2 FQNNGV. The V and J ends lost 0 bases and 2 bases respectively, with 8 bases between them. The CDR3 sequence is 14 residues long.